The T cell receptor (beta chain) described here comes from a study of cytomegalovirus exposure and HLA in healthy donors. Study background: In a later analysis, the roughly 120 validation repertoires were reported to have used the same platform as the 600 to 800 first-cohort repertoires.

Turning to this clone: Its antigen remains unknown.

Assay: immunoSEQ multiplex PCR; the TCRdb copy retains only in-frame clones and omits some. The sample yields about 120,000 clones, about nine tenths seen once. Trimming at V came to 1 base and at J to 3 bases, leaving 5 bases not matched to a gene. Germline lookup yields CDR1 GTSNPN and CDR2 SVGIG (reference sequence). This CDR3 has 15 amino acids. Donors were drawn from the approximately 110-subject validation cohort, separate from the roughly 700-subject first cohort. Findings of the study overall: The listing of roughly 160 TCR beta chains classed them as cytomegalovirus-associated. TCR sequences were mostly rare, though some public TCRs occurred in many donors.

This receptor was identified in a woman aged 18-29 years in good health and CMV-seronegative. The sequencing sample was made of PBMCs. The chain is built from TRBV30 and TRBJ2-7, with 11 positions matching TRBD2. The CDR3 coding sequence is TGTGCCTGGAGTGATCTAGCGGGAGGCAGCTACGAGCAGTACTTC. Its protein product is CAWSDLAGGSYEQYF.